Each of the 17 T cell receptor beta chains below was sequenced from the same sample in a study of T cells in Graves' hyperthyroidism and ophthalmopathy. Researchers amplified the TCR beta CDR3 regions from RNA transcripts. Primed by the HTBI set, a first-round RT-PCR was run on the TCR CDR3. TCRdb re-called the multiplex PCR reads with MiXCR, one entry per CDR3 protein. The table includes roughly 300,000 distinct CDR3 sequences, about 20% detected once. What was sequenced was blood. Receptors were obtained from a woman aged 45-65 years with Graves' hyperthyroidism.

This clonotype was seen repeatedly, ten times or more. The chain couples TRBV2 to TRBJ2-7, with a tentative D call TRBD2 (5 bases). CDR3 size: 13 residues. With 6 bases removed from V and 6 bases from J, the gap between germline ends came to 15 bases. Germline assignment: CDR1 SNHLY and CDR2 FYNNEI. The CDR3 loop reads CASRISGWAEQYF. CDR3 coding DNA: TGTGCCAGCAGGATCAGCGGTTGGGCCGAGCAGTACTTC.

This clonotype was counted at least ten times. The V gene is TRBV7-9, the J gene TRBJ2-1; TRBD2 matches 11 bases. Germline-derived CDR1 and CDR2 are SEHNR and FQNEAQ (reference sequence). V dropped 1 base and J dropped 2; count of bases not matched to a gene: 4. The CDR3 runs to 17 residues. In DNA form, the CDR3 reads TGTGCCAGCAGCTTAGGGGGACTAGCGGAGGCCTACAATGAGCAGTTCTTC. Residues: CASSLGGLAEAYNEQFF.

The gene calls are TRBV6-2 or TRBV6-3 and TRBJ2-7; D is undetermined. The CDR3 has 13 amino acids. Per germline, CDR1 MNHEY and CDR2 SVGEGT. V was clipped by 6 bases and J by 3 bases, with 12 bases between them. The CDR3 coding sequence is TGTGCCAGCAGCGATATCGGAATCTACGAGCAGTACGTC. Residues: CASSDIGIYEQYV.

This clonotype showed up just a few times. V gene TRBV3-1 combines with J gene TRBJ1-4; TRBD1 is a possible D gene (5 bases). V lost 4 bases to trimming and J lost 7 bases, with 10 bases between them. This CDR3 is 13 amino acids long. The V gene's germline CDR1 is LGHDT and CDR2 YNNKEL (reference sequence). In nucleotides, the CDR3 is TGTGCCAGCAGCCCCAGACAGAGTGAAAAACTGTTTTTT. As protein: CASSPRQSEKLFF.

The J gene is TRBJ2-7, the V gene TRBV6-2 or TRBV6-3; D call uncertain. Germline V gene data show CDR1 as MNHEY and CDR2 as SVGEGT. Trimming took off 0 bases at V and 6 bases at J, with 15 bases between the two ends. The CDR3 totals 15 residues. CDR3 nucleotides: TGTGCCAGCAGTTACTCGAAGGCTAATCTGGGCGAGCAGTACTTC. Translating it yields CASSYSKANLGEQYF.

The sample holds a few counts of this clonotype. The V and J genes are TRBV11-2 and TRBJ2-1; D might be TRBD2 (7 bases). The CDR3 covers 15 residues. Trimming left V 1 base short and J 6 bases short, with 13 bases between. The V gene's germline CDR1 is SGHAT and CDR2 FQNNGV. CDR3 DNA sequence: TGTGCCAGCAGCTTAGGGGGGGGGGCCTTCAATGAGCAGTTCTTC. It specifies CASSLGGGAFNEQFF.

The gene calls are TRBV5-1 and TRBJ2-2; 8 positions agree with TRBD1. CDR3 length: 11 residues. Germline-derived CDR1 and CDR2 are SGHRS and YFSETQ. Losses at the gene ends were 4 bases for V and 13 bases for J; bases not matched to a gene: 3. This CDR3 is CASSQDRVLFF. The DNA for the CDR3 is TGCGCCAGCAGCCAGGACAGGGTGCTGTTTTTT.

This clonotype has a count of ten or more. The V call is TRBV2, the J call TRBJ1-4, with TRBD1 as a possible D gene (5 bases). Deletions cut 7 bases from V and 2 bases from J, with 8 bases between. Germline V gene lookup returns CDR1 SNHLY and CDR2 FYNNEI. The CDR3 extends over 13 amino acids. In DNA, the CDR3 is TGTGCCAGCAACGGGGGGACTAATGAAAAACTGTTTTTT. Its translation: CASNGGTNEKLFF.

The gene calls are TRBV2 and TRBJ1-2; D unclear. The CDR3 extends over 14 amino acids. Germline loops: CDR1 SNHLY, CDR2 FYNNEI. V lost 2 bases, J lost 4 bases, and 11 bases lay in between. Written as DNA, the CDR3 is TGTGCCAGCAGTGAAAGCGGGTCAGTCTATGGCTACACCTTC. This codes for CASSESGSVYGYTF.

This sequence joins TRBV6-5 and TRBJ1-1; no definite D call. This CDR3 is 14 amino acids long. CDR1 is MNHEY and CDR2 is SVGAGI in the germline V gene. V lost 6 bases and J lost 1, with 12 bases in between. The CDR3 DNA sequence: TGTGCCAGCAGGTATGGGCAGTCGAACACTGAAGCTTTCTTT. Amino acid sequence: CASRYGQSNTEAFF.

Many counts were recorded for this clonotype. The chain links TRBV10-3 to TRBJ2-3; 10 positions agree with TRBD2. The CDR3 extends over 15 amino acids. V lost 4 bases, J lost 10 bases, and 11 bases stayed unmatched. Per germline, CDR1 ENHRY and CDR2 SYGVKD. The CDR3 reads CAISGTSGGEFAQYF. CDR3 DNA sequence: TGTGCCATCAGTGGAACCAGCGGGGGGGAGTTTGCGCAGTATTTT.

As regards this clonotype: A much larger clone lies one base from this, so it may be a read error. The rearrangement joins TRBV12-3 or TRBV12-4 to TRBJ2-5; 9 bases match TRBD2. The J call may be mistaken, given a closer DNA end match to TRBJ2-1. The CDR3 contains 17 residues. Here the CDR3 reads CASRRAEGRGGRETQFF. In nucleotides, the CDR3 is TGTGCCAGCAGACGAGCCGAGGGGCGGGGGGGCCGAGAGACCCAGTTCTTC.

J is TRBJ2-4 and V is TRBV15; no definite D call. Germline values: CDR1 LNHNV, CDR2 YYDKDF (reference sequence). The V and J ends lost 0 bases and 9 bases respectively, with 12 bases between them. The CDR3 loop spans 14 amino acids. The CDR3 DNA follows: TGTGCCACCAGCAGAGATGTTGGTGCTGGCATTCAGTACTTC. Protein: CATSRDVGAGIQYF.

This clonotype was recorded at least ten times. This chain joins TRBV11-3 and TRBJ2-1; either TRBD1 or TRBD2 may supply D (5 bases each). There are 22 residues in the CDR3. Trimming cost V 1 base and J 0 bases, with 28 bases left between them. Germline-derived CDR1 and CDR2 are SGHNT and YENEEA. The CDR3 loop reads CASSLVGVDPGVRRHSYNEQFF. CDR3 in DNA: TGTGCCAGCAGCTTAGTAGGGGTAGACCCCGGGGTACGGAGACACTCCTACAATGAGCAGTTCTTC. The full variable domain, its missing parts supplied by reference TRBV11-3 and TRBJ2-1, is EAGVVQSPRYKIIEKKQPVAFWCNPISGHNTLYWYLQNLGQGPELLIRYENEEAVDDSQLPKDRFSAERLKGVDSTLKIQPAELGDSAVYLCASSLVGVDPGVRRHSYNEQFFGPGTRLTVL.

This rearrangement joins TRBV5-4 to TRBJ1-1; the match to TRBD1 covers 8 bases. Looked up from germline, CDR1 is SGHNT and CDR2 is YYREEE (reference sequence). This CDR3 comprises 20 residues. V trimming: 4 bases; J trimming: 0 bases; junction bases outside the gene matches: 20. The CDR3 reads CASSPAPSRGRVRMNTEAFF. CDR3 DNA sequence: TGTGCCAGCAGCCCAGCCCCTTCCAGGGGGCGGGTCCGGATGAACACTGAAGCTTTCTTT.

This clonotype appeared a few times. The J gene is TRBJ1-2, the V gene TRBV7-9; D unresolved. Germline-derived CDR1 and CDR2 are SEHNR and FQNEAQ (reference sequence). Trimming took 5 bases from V and 2 from J, leaving 12 bases between them. The CDR3 contains 14 residues. The CDR3 is CASSQSTPNYGYTF. CDR3 DNA: TGTGCCAGCAGCCAAAGTACGCCAAACTATGGCTACACCTTC.

This clonotype was recorded many times. The chain carries TRBV27 and TRBJ2-7, with D maybe TRBD2 (7 bases). The V end lost 2 bases, the J end lost 3 bases, and 11 bases lay between the germline ends. Germline CDR1 MNHEY, CDR2 SMNVEV (reference sequence). There are 14 residues in the CDR3. CDR3 in DNA: TGTGCCAGCAGTTTAGCGGGGGCCCTCTACGAGCAGTACGTC. Protein product: CASSLAGALYEQYV.